The rows below give T cell receptor beta chains drawn from one sample of a study of blood T cells in healthy people across ages. Via MiXCR, TCRdb re-called the 5' RACE reads, giving one row per CDR3 protein. In the table there are approximately 1,100,000 distinct CDR3 sequences, 40% to 55% of which are singletons. Sequencing used blood. The receptors stem from a woman aged 55-70 years in good health. Each CDR3 is given with its conserved first and last residue. D genes are given only for firm matches. Part of the rows lack a size; the others show once, few, many or a class for expanded clones.

d_gene: NA; abundance: NA; v_gene: TRBV5-1; j_gene: TRBJ2-4; CDR3nt: TGCGCCAGCAGCACAAAACCCGAAGGGGCCAAAAACATTCAGTACTTC; CDR3aa: CASSTKPEGAKNIQYF
d_gene: NA; abundance: few; v_gene: TRBV28; j_gene: TRBJ1-2; CDR3nt: TGTGCCAGCCACGGGGCGAGAGGCTACACCTTC; CDR3aa: CASHGARGYTF
d_gene: NA; abundance: NA; v_gene: TRBV10-3; j_gene: TRBJ2-1; CDR3nt: TGTGCCATCAAAGCAGAGGGGGTCAATGAGCAGTTCTTC; CDR3aa: CAIKAEGVNEQFF
d_gene: NA; abundance: many; v_gene: TRBV19; j_gene: TRBJ1-1; CDR3nt: TGTGCCAGTAGTTCCCCGGATATCTTGAAAACTGAAGCTTTCTTT; CDR3aa: CASSSPDILKTEAFF
d_gene: TRBD2; abundance: few; v_gene: TRBV11-2; j_gene: TRBJ2-3; CDR3nt: TGTGCCAGCAGCTTATTTGCGGGAGGGCCGATAGGCACAGATACGCAGTATTTT; CDR3aa: CASSLFAGGPIGTDTQYF
d_gene: TRBD1; abundance: NA; v_gene: TRBV5-6; j_gene: TRBJ1-1; CDR3nt: TGTGCCAGCAGCTTGGGGACAGGCCCGGGAGGAGCTTTCTTT; CDR3aa: CASSLGTGPGGAFF
d_gene: TRBD2; abundance: many; v_gene: TRBV12-3/TRBV12-4; j_gene: TRBJ2-5; CDR3nt: TGTGCCAGCAGTTCAGGACTAGCGGGAAGCGAGACCCAGTACTTC; CDR3aa: CASSSGLAGSETQYF
d_gene: TRBD1; abundance: many; v_gene: TRBV29-1; j_gene: TRBJ2-5; CDR3nt: TGCAGCGTTGAAGTCTCCGGGACAGGGTGGCAGACCCAGTACTTC; CDR3aa: CSVEVSGTGWQTQYF
d_gene: TRBD2; abundance: NA; v_gene: TRBV5-1; j_gene: TRBJ2-2; CDR3nt: TGCGCCAGCAGCGGCGGGGGTGCGTCCGGGGAGCTGTTTTTT; CDR3aa: CASSGGGASGELFF
d_gene: NA; abundance: NA; v_gene: TRBV6-1; j_gene: TRBJ2-7; CDR3nt: TGTGCCAGCAGTGAAAATTTGCGCTCCTACGAGCAGTACTTC; CDR3aa: CASSENLRSYEQYF
d_gene: NA; abundance: NA; v_gene: TRBV7-9; j_gene: TRBJ1-1; CDR3nt: TGTGCCAGCGGCCGGGGGGGGCGAGTCACTGAAGCTTTCTTT; CDR3aa: CASGRGGRVTEAFF
d_gene: TRBD1; abundance: few; v_gene: TRBV20-1; j_gene: TRBJ1-2; CDR3nt: TGCAGTGCAGGACAGGGCTATGGCTACACCTTC; CDR3aa: CSAGQGYGYTF
d_gene: NA; abundance: NA; v_gene: TRBV9; j_gene: TRBJ2-1; CDR3nt: TGTGCCAGCAGCGTCGGCGGAGACTCCTACAATGAGCAGTTCTTC; CDR3aa: CASSVGGDSYNEQFF
d_gene: TRBD1; abundance: few; v_gene: TRBV20-1; j_gene: TRBJ2-7; CDR3nt: TGCAGTGCTAGCCCAAAACAGGGGGTAGGTCGATACGAGCAGTACTTC; CDR3aa: CSASPKQGVGRYEQYF
d_gene: TRBD1; abundance: NA; v_gene: TRBV10-2; j_gene: TRBJ2-3; CDR3nt: TGCGCCAGCAGTGGGGACAGGGGAGATACGCAGTATTTT; CDR3aa: CASSGDRGDTQYF
d_gene: NA; abundance: NA; v_gene: TRBV15; j_gene: TRBJ2-7; CDR3nt: TGTGCCACCAGACGAAGGGACCGCCCCTACGAGCAGTACTTC; CDR3aa: CATRRRDRPYEQYF
d_gene: NA; abundance: NA; v_gene: TRBV27; j_gene: TRBJ1-2; CDR3nt: TGTGCCAGCAGTTTAGCAGGGAAGCGCGGAGGCTACACCTTC; CDR3aa: CASSLAGKRGGYTF
d_gene: TRBD2; abundance: once; v_gene: TRBV18; j_gene: TRBJ2-1; CDR3nt: TGTGCCAGCTCACCACCGGCTAGCGGGAGGCATGAGCAGTTCTTC; CDR3aa: CASSPPASGRHEQFF
d_gene: NA; abundance: few; v_gene: TRBV11-2; j_gene: TRBJ2-1; CDR3nt: TGTGCCAGCAGCTTAGTGAGCCTAAATGAGCAGTTCTTC; CDR3aa: CASSLVSLNEQFF
d_gene: NA; abundance: few; v_gene: TRBV25-1; j_gene: TRBJ2-7; CDR3nt: TGTGCCAGCAGTCCGGGGACAAGGGGGTCATACTACTACGAGCAGTACTTC; CDR3aa: CASSPGTRGSYYYEQYF
d_gene: NA; abundance: NA; v_gene: TRBV5-1; j_gene: TRBJ1-2; CDR3nt: TGCGCCAGCAAGAAGCTCCCAGCTAACTATGGCTACACCTTC; CDR3aa: CASKKLPANYGYTF
d_gene: TRBD2; abundance: NA; v_gene: TRBV29-1; j_gene: TRBJ2-5; CDR3nt: TGCAGCGTTGTTCTAGCGGGCGCCGAAGAGACCCAGTACTTC; CDR3aa: CSVVLAGAEETQYF
d_gene: TRBD2; abundance: NA; v_gene: TRBV20-1; j_gene: TRBJ2-3; CDR3nt: TGCAGTGCGACGAGCGGGAGGGCCGTAGATACGCAGTATTTT; CDR3aa: CSATSGRAVDTQYF
d_gene: TRBD2; abundance: NA; v_gene: TRBV29-1; j_gene: TRBJ2-7; CDR3nt: TGCAGCGTTGAGACTAGCGGGAGAGGCGAGCAGTACTTC; CDR3aa: CSVETSGRGEQYF
d_gene: TRBD2; abundance: NA; v_gene: TRBV6-1; j_gene: TRBJ2-7; CDR3nt: TGTGCCAGCAGTGTGGGGGTAGCGGGAGGCTCGAGCTCCTACGAGCAGTACTTC; CDR3aa: CASSVGVAGGSSSYEQYF
d_gene: TRBD1; abundance: few; v_gene: TRBV20-1; j_gene: TRBJ2-7; CDR3nt: TGCAGTGCTAGTCGGGACAGGGGTCCTAACGAGCAGTACTTC; CDR3aa: CSASRDRGPNEQYF
d_gene: TRBD2; abundance: NA; v_gene: TRBV28; j_gene: TRBJ2-3; CDR3nt: TGTGCCAGCCATAGGGAGGGTACGCAGTATTTT; CDR3aa: CASHREGTQYF
d_gene: NA; abundance: NA; v_gene: TRBV12-3/TRBV12-4; j_gene: TRBJ2-7; CDR3nt: TGTGCCAGCAGCCCCTCCCGCGGCGAGCAGTACTTC; CDR3aa: CASSPSRGEQYF
d_gene: NA; abundance: once; v_gene: TRBV5-6; j_gene: TRBJ2-1; CDR3nt: TGTGCCAGCAGCTCCGACGCGGGGTGGGATGAGCAGTTCTTC; CDR3aa: CASSSDAGWDEQFF
d_gene: TRBD2; abundance: NA; v_gene: TRBV4-2; j_gene: TRBJ2-3; CDR3nt: TGTGCCAGCAGCCAAGAACTAGCGGGAGCCCCAGATACGCAGTATTTT; CDR3aa: CASSQELAGAPDTQYF
d_gene: TRBD2; abundance: NA; v_gene: TRBV28; j_gene: TRBJ2-2; CDR3nt: TGTGCCAGCAGTTTGGCCGGGAGGGTTGGCACCGGGGAGCTGTTTTTT; CDR3aa: CASSLAGRVGTGELFF
d_gene: TRBD1; abundance: few; v_gene: TRBV20-1; j_gene: TRBJ2-5; CDR3nt: TGCAGTGCTAGAACCTTGGACAGGGGAAAGACCCAGTACTTC; CDR3aa: CSARTLDRGKTQYF
d_gene: NA; abundance: few; v_gene: TRBV5-1; j_gene: TRBJ1-1; CDR3nt: TGCGCCAGCAGCTTGGAAGGAGGCCAGGGCGTTAACACTGAAGCTTTCTTT; CDR3aa: CASSLEGGQGVNTEAFF
d_gene: TRBD1; abundance: few; v_gene: TRBV14; j_gene: TRBJ2-7; CDR3nt: TGTGCCAGCAGCCACGCCGGGACAGGGCCATACGAGCAGTACTTC; CDR3aa: CASSHAGTGPYEQYF
d_gene: NA; abundance: NA; v_gene: TRBV4-2; j_gene: TRBJ1-5; CDR3nt: TGTGCCAGCAGCCAAGAGGAGGCCAACAATCAGCCCCAGCATTTT; CDR3aa: CASSQEEANNQPQHF
d_gene: TRBD2; abundance: NA; v_gene: TRBV2; j_gene: TRBJ2-3; CDR3nt: TGTGCCAGCAGGACTAGCCCGGGCACAGATACGCAGTATTTT; CDR3aa: CASRTSPGTDTQYF